The 20 T cell receptor beta chains below all came from one sample that was sequenced in a study of cytomegalovirus exposure and HLA in healthy donors. This table comes from immunoSEQ multiplex PCR, and its TCRdb copy is limited to in-frame clones, with some not included. Altogether about 110,000 clones are present, around 89% being singletons, with the ten largest covering 1.4%. Material: PBMCs. These receptors were obtained from a woman aged 25-40 years in good health and CMV-seropositive.

This clone has just one count. The rearrangement links TRBV7-6 to TRBJ1-1; D ambiguous. V lost 1 base to trimming and J lost 2 bases, with 14 bases between them. This CDR3 contains 16 residues. Germline V gives CDR1 SGHVS, CDR2 FNYEAQ. CDR3 sequence (DNA): TGTGCCAGCAGCTTAGGGGAAGGACTTTTCAACACTGAAGCTTTCTTT. Amino acids: CASSLGEGLFNTEAFF.

The genes are TRBV25-1 and TRBJ2-5; 8 bases match TRBD1. Losses at the gene ends were 6 bases for V and 2 bases for J; bases not matched to a gene: 5. Per germline, CDR1 MGHDK and CDR2 SYGVNS. This CDR3 region has 14 residues. The CDR3 coding sequence is TGTGCCAGCAGCACGGGGGACAGGCAAGAGACCCAGTACTTC. It yields the protein CASSTGDRQETQYF.

V usage is TRBV9 and J usage is TRBJ1-6; 8 bases map to TRBD1. The CDR3 runs 15 residues. J gave up 10 bases and V 4 bases, and 10 bases lay outside the gene matches. In germline, CDR1 is SGDLS, CDR2 YYNGEE. CDR3 coding DNA: TGTGCCAGCAGCCAGACGACAGGGGAAGGATCACCCCTCCACTTT. Residues: CASSQTTGEGSPLHF.

This clone was counted only a few times. The gene calls are TRBV2 and TRBJ1-2; D not certain. The germline gives CDR1 SNHLY, CDR2 FYNNEI. The ends were cut back, 6 bases at V and 13 bases at J, with 18 bases in the middle. The CDR3 is made up of 12 amino acids. Here the CDR3 reads CASSEDWPKSTF. In DNA, the CDR3 is TGTGCCAGCAGCGAGGACTGGCCCAAAAGCACCTTC.

The table lists this clone with a few counts. The chain carries TRBV6-4 and TRBJ2-1; perhaps TRBD1 as D (6 bases). This CDR3 region has 15 residues. Trimming stripped 4 bases from V and 9 bases from J, with 19 bases between. CDR1 is MRHNA, CDR2 SNTAGT, per germline. Written as DNA, the CDR3 is TGTGCCAGCAGTGCGGACAGCTCCATCCGGGGTGAGCAGTTCTTC. Translation: CASSADSSIRGEQFF.

The rearrangement links TRBV28 to TRBJ2-1, with no clear D. The CDR3 contains 12 residues. V was shortened by 4 bases and J by 8 bases, with 9 bases between the two germline ends. Germline V gene lookup returns CDR1 MDHEN and CDR2 SYDVKM. CDR3 amino acids: CASSSAGDEQFF. DNA for the CDR3: TGTGCCAGCAGTTCCGCAGGCGATGAGCAGTTCTTC.

The genes are TRBV6-4 and TRBJ2-1; 11 bases are a match to TRBD2. J gave up 9 bases and V 3 bases, and 7 bases lay outside the gene matches. Germline V gene data show CDR1 as MRHNA and CDR2 as SNTAGT. The CDR3 is made up of 15 amino acids. CDR3 coding DNA: TGTGCCAGCAGTGATTATAGCGGGAGGGCCAGTGAGCAGTTCTTC. It specifies CASSDYSGRASEQFF.

The genes are TRBV21-1 and TRBJ2-3; the table's D gene call, TRBD2, was not cross checked with the DNA. TRBV21-1 is described as a pseudogene. The CDR3 contains 14 residues. The CDR3 DNA sequence: TGTGCCAGCAGCGGGAGAGGAAGCACAGATACGCAGTATTTT. It encodes CASSGRGSTDTQYF.

CDR3 in DNA: TGTGCCAGCAGTCGGGACAGGAAGAATGAAAAACTGTTTTTT. Its translation: CASSRDRKNEKLFF. The chain couples TRBV2 to TRBJ1-4; 8 bases match TRBD1. V shed 5 bases, J shed 5 bases, and the junction held 4 bases outside the gene matches. The CDR3 length is 14 residues. Germline CDR1 is SNHLY and CDR2 is FYNNEI.

The rearrangement links TRBV29-1 to TRBJ2-5; D is unclear. The V end was cut by 7 bases, the J end by 5 bases, with 14 bases between. CDR3 length: 12 residues. Germline CDR1 reads SQVTM; CDR2 reads ANQGSEA. This CDR3 reads CSADKAQETQYF. DNA of the CDR3: TGCAGCGCCGACAAGGCCCAGGAGACCCAGTACTTC.

This chain joins TRBV5-4 and TRBJ1-6; 8 bases fit TRBD1. This CDR3 contains 15 residues. Germline values: CDR1 SGHNT, CDR2 YYREEE (reference sequence). V gave up 2 bases and J gave up 9 bases; unmatched junction bases: 7. CDR3 region: CASSFRGQGISPLHF. CDR3 DNA sequence: TGTGCCAGCAGCTTTCGCGGACAGGGCATTTCACCCCTCCACTTT.

The chain combines TRBV28 with TRBJ2-7; 9 bases fit TRBD2. Looked up from germline, CDR1 is MDHEN and CDR2 is SYDVKM. This CDR3 comprises 14 residues. V lost 5 bases, J lost 5 bases, and 7 bases stayed unmatched. In DNA, the CDR3 is TGTGCCAGCAGTCCGTTAGCGGGAGTGCACGAGCAGTACTTC. It specifies CASSPLAGVHEQYF.

CDR3 sequence: CASSRTSGGVNTGELFF. The CDR3 DNA sequence: TGTGCCAGCAGTAGGACTAGCGGGGGGGTGAACACCGGGGAGCTGTTTTTT. V is TRBV2 and J is TRBJ2-2; 15 nucleotides line up with TRBD2. The V gene's germline CDR1 is SNHLY and CDR2 FYNNEI. Losses at the gene ends were 5 bases for V and 1 base for J; bases not matched to a gene: 2. This CDR3 comprises 17 residues.

This sequence joins TRBV27 and TRBJ2-7, with 8 bases identical to TRBD2. The trim removed 5 bases at V and 6 bases at J, leaving 0 bases unmatched. The germline gives CDR1 MNHEY, CDR2 SMNVEV (reference sequence). This CDR3 spans 11 amino acids. The CDR3 DNA reads TGTGCCAGCAGTCGGGGGGGCGAGCAGTACTTC. Amino acid sequence: CASSRGGEQYF.

The rearrangement joins TRBV2 to TRBJ1-4; D remains unclear. V was pared by 8 bases and J by 10 bases, with 11 bases between. Germline values: CDR1 SNHLY, CDR2 FYNNEI. This CDR3 has 11 amino acids. CDR3 DNA: TGTGCCAGCGGAGATGGAGGAAAACTGTTTTTT. As protein: CASGDGGKLFF.

The chain combines TRBV27 with TRBJ1-1; no reliable D call. The CDR3 contains 13 residues. The V and J ends lost 1 base and 3 bases respectively, with 6 bases between them. CDR1 is MNHEY, CDR2 SMNVEV, per germline (reference sequence). The CDR3 loop is CASSLWPYTEAFF. The CDR3, as DNA: TGTGCCAGCAGTTTATGGCCATACACTGAAGCTTTCTTT.

The chain is built from TRBV4-2 and TRBJ2-1; 8 bases agree with TRBD2. The junction had 10 bases not matched to a gene; V was cut back by 0 bases and J by 3 bases. Germline CDR1 reads LGHNA; CDR2 reads YNFKEQ. CDR3 size: 18 residues. The CDR3 DNA reads TGTGCCAGCAGCCAAGATCCCGGTAGCGGGGTCAGCTACAATGAGCAGTTCTTC. It yields the protein CASSQDPGSGVSYNEQFF.

In its sample, this clone was seen once. The chain uses TRBV7-9 and TRBJ2-7; 13 nucleotides align to TRBD2. With 5 bases clipped from V and 7 bases from J, the junction kept 2 bases outside the gene matches. Germline loops: CDR1 SEHNR, CDR2 FQNEAQ (reference sequence). The CDR3 is 13 amino acids. The CDR3 here is CASSGGLAGEQYF. CDR3 DNA: TGTGCCAGCAGCGGGGGACTAGCGGGAGAGCAGTACTTC.

The chain has TRBV27 and TRBJ2-1, with 12 bases that match TRBD1. The CDR3 loop spans 15 amino acids. The germline V gene has CDR1 MNHEY and CDR2 SMNVEV (reference sequence). With V trimmed by 2 bases and J by 9 bases, 5 bases remained unmatched. The CDR3, as DNA: TGTGCCAGCAGTTTAGGGACAGGGGGCTCAAGTGAGCAGTTCTTC. Its translation: CASSLGTGGSSEQFF.

For the CDR3, the DNA is TGTGCCAGCAGCCAAGATGGACAGGGTTGGACTGAAGCTTTCTTT. It yields the protein CASSQDGQGWTEAFF. The chain couples TRBV4-2 to TRBJ1-1, with 8 nucleotides matching TRBD1. CDR3 length equals 15 residues. Germline V CDR1 and CDR2: LGHNA, YNFKEQ. With V trimmed by 0 bases and J by 5 bases, 5 bases remained unmatched.